This T cell receptor beta chain was identified in a study of T cell responses to AZD1222 COVID-19 vaccine. Study in general: Researchers grouped second doses given at about 4 or about 12 weeks into one pool. Study results and caveats: Vaccination with two AZD1222 doses was followed by a rise in Spike-specific TCR breadth and depth. As reported, nearly half of all spike-specific TCRs target variant regions that are unmutated. Mostly white British, mostly female donors; authors suggested clonal diversity may be underestimated.

Notes on this clone: Its specificity is not known.

The table came from immunoSEQ multiplex PCR; TCRdb's copy has only in-frame clones and leaves some out. This table holds 150,000 to 170,000 clones, 88% found once. The specimen was peripheral blood, collected on day 0 of AZD1222 vaccination. The clonotype comes from an adult in good health.

This CDR3 is CASSLKGGRSYEQYF. CDR3 nucleotide sequence: TGTGCCAGCAGCTTGAAGGGGGGTAGGTCCTACGAGCAGTACTTC. The chain links TRBV5-6 to TRBJ2-7; D could derive from TRBD1 or TRBD2 (6 bases each). Trimming stripped 1 base from V and 1 base from J, with 12 bases between. This CDR3 has 15 amino acids. Germline V gene data show CDR1 as SGHDT and CDR2 as YYEEEE.